Listed here are 14 T cell receptor beta chains from one sample, sequenced in a study of blood T cell repertoires in COVID-19. Sequenced by immunoSEQ multiplex PCR; TCRdb stores in-frame clones only, minus some. This sample has approximately 220,000 clones, with approximately 83% found just once. The sequenced sample consisted of peripheral blood. These receptors were collected from a woman between 40 and 55 years old with active or convalescent COVID-19.

For the CDR3, the DNA is TGTGCCAGCAGTCGGGACAGGGGATATGGAAACACCATATATTTT. It codes for CASSRDRGYGNTIYF. V gene TRBV27 combines with J gene TRBJ1-3, with TRBD1 matching over 10 bases. Germline V gene data show CDR1 as MNHEY and CDR2 as SMNVEV (reference sequence). V dropped 5 bases and J dropped 3; count of bases not matched to a gene: 4. This CDR3 is 15 amino acids long.

The J gene is TRBJ2-1, the V gene TRBV29-1, with 10 nucleotides matching TRBD2. The germline V gene has CDR1 SQVTM and CDR2 ANQGSEA. The CDR3 is made up of 13 amino acids. The ends lost 4 bases at V and 8 bases at J; junction bases unmatched: 5. DNA for the CDR3: TGCAGCGTTGGCCTAGCGGGGGCATATGAGCAGTTCTTC. Its translation: CSVGLAGAYEQFF.

The rearrangement joins TRBV4-3 to TRBJ1-2; unclear D gene. This CDR3 comprises 13 residues. Trimming removed 0 bases at V and 8 bases at J, with 10 bases between. Looked up from germline, CDR1 is LGHNA and CDR2 is YSLEER. The CDR3 loop is CASSQDRGVGYTF. The CDR3 DNA follows: TGCGCCAGCAGCCAAGATCGGGGAGTCGGCTACACCTTC.

This clone appeared a single time. This sequence joins TRBV7-8 and TRBJ2-3; the D gene is possibly TRBD2 (5 bases). V lost 5 bases and J 0 bases, leaving 12 bases between the germline ends. Germline V gives CDR1 SGHVS, CDR2 FQNEAQ. The CDR3 is 15 amino acids. In DNA, the CDR3 is TGTGCCAGCAGCCTCCAAGGACTCAGCACAGATACGCAGTATTTT. Its translation is CASSLQGLSTDTQYF.

The chain combines TRBV29-1 with TRBJ2-1; a weak D match, TRBD2 (6 bases). Trimming cost V 6 bases and J 6 bases, with 15 bases left between them. The germline gives CDR1 SQVTM, CDR2 ANQGSEA. This CDR3 contains 13 residues. CDR3 DNA: TGCAGCGTCGAGGACACTAGCAGCAATGAGCAGTTCTTC. Translated, it gives CSVEDTSSNEQFF.

This CDR3 is CAWTRGGQGTDTQYF. For the CDR3, the DNA is TGTGCCTGGACCCGTGGGGGACAGGGCACAGATACGCAGTATTTT. The rearrangement uses TRBV30 and TRBJ2-3, with 8 bases aligning to TRBD1. CDR3 size: 15 residues. V shed 4 bases and J 1 base; nucleotides not matched to a gene: 7. Per the germline V gene, CDR1 is GTSNPN and CDR2 is SVGIG (reference sequence).

There are a few counts of this clone. CDR3 DNA: TGCAGCGTTGAAGTTACGGGGGAGACCCAGTACTTC. This codes for CSVEVTGETQYF. This chain uses TRBV29-1 with TRBJ2-5, with D possibly TRBD2 on 5 matching bases. Trimming shortened V by 1 base and J by 5 bases, and 8 bases separated the two germline ends. Germline CDR1 and CDR2: SQVTM and ANQGSEA. This CDR3 spans 12 amino acids.

The chain recombines TRBV30 with TRBJ1-2, with D possibly being TRBD1 (5 bases). The CDR3 runs 13 residues. Germline values: CDR1 GTSNPN, CDR2 SVGIG (reference sequence). V lost 1 base and J 2 bases, leaving 8 bases between the germline ends. The CDR3 sequence: CAWSGTRNYGYTF. The CDR3 coding sequence is TGTGCCTGGAGTGGGACACGGAACTATGGCTACACCTTC.

The chain joins TRBV21-1 to TRBJ2-5; the table's D call of TRBD2 was not tested on the DNA. TRBV21-1 is tagged as a pseudogene. The CDR3 is 15 residues long. CDR3 nucleotides: TGTGCCAGCAGCATTGAGCTCCGATGGTATGAGACCCAGTACTTC. Translated, it gives CASSIELRWYETQYF.

The rearrangement joins TRBV2 to TRBJ2-7, with TRBD2 as a possible D gene (5 bases). With 4 bases removed from V and 1 base from J, the gap between germline ends came to 14 bases. The germline gives CDR1 SNHLY, CDR2 FYNNEI. CDR3 size: 15 residues. The CDR3 nucleotides are TGTGCCAGCAGTGGTGGTAGCACGGGGTCCTACGAGCAGTACTTC. Its translation is CASSGGSTGSYEQYF.

The chain is built from TRBV9 and TRBJ1-3; D is unresolved. CDR3 size: 14 residues. Germline V gene sequence: CDR1 SGDLS, CDR2 YYNGEE. Trimming stripped 2 bases from V and 0 bases from J, with 6 bases between. The CDR3 nucleotides read TGTGCCAGCAGCGTGGAGAGCTCTGGAAACACCATATATTTT. This codes for CASSVESSGNTIYF.

The chain is built from TRBV27 and TRBJ1-4; 7 bases line up with TRBD1. V lost 2 bases to trimming and J lost 7 bases; unmatched junction nucleotides: 13. This CDR3 has 17 amino acids. From germline, CDR1 is MNHEY and CDR2 SMNVEV (reference sequence). CDR3 sequence: CASSLAGQDSQFEKLFF. The CDR3 coding sequence is TGTGCCAGCAGTTTAGCAGGACAGGACTCACAGTTTGAAAAACTGTTTTTT. Drawing the rest from reference TRBV27 and TRBJ1-4, the complete variable domain is EAQVTQNPRYLITVTGKKLTVTCSQNMNHEYMSWYRQDPGLGLRQIYYSMNVEVTDKGDVPEGYKVSRKEKRNFPLILESPSPNQTSLYFCASSLAGQDSQFEKLFFGSGTQLSVL.

V and J are TRBV7-9 and TRBJ2-1, with D maybe TRBD1 (6 bases). Germline assignment: CDR1 SEHNR and CDR2 FQNEAQ (reference sequence). V lost 4 bases and J lost 9, with 13 bases in between. CDR3 size: 13 residues. CDR3 sequence (DNA): TGTGCCAGCAGCTCCCAGGGGTCCAGTGAGCAGTTCTTC. Its protein is CASSSQGSSEQFF.

This clone was counted only a few times. CDR3 sequence: CASSQETSGGSLYNEQFF. DNA for the CDR3: TGCGCCAGCAGCCAGGAGACTAGCGGGGGGTCTCTTTACAATGAGCAGTTCTTC. The V and J genes are TRBV4-3 and TRBJ2-1; 13 nucleotides line up with TRBD2. This CDR3 comprises 18 residues. V dropped 3 bases and J dropped 4; count of bases not matched to a gene: 9. Germline values: CDR1 LGHNA, CDR2 YSLEER.